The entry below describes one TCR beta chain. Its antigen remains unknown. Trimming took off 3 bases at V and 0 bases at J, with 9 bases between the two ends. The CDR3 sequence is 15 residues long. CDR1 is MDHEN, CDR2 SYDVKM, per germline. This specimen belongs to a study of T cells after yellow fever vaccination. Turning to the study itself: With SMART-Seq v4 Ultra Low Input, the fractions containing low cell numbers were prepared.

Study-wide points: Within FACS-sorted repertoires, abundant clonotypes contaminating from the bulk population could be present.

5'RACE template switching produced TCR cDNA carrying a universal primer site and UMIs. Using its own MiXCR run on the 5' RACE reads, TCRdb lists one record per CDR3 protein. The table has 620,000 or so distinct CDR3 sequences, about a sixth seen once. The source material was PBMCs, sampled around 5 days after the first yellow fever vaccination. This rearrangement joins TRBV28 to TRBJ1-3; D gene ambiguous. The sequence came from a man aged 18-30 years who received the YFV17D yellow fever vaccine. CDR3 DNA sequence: TGTGCCAGCAGTTTTCTTGGGAGCTCTGGAAACACCATATATTTT. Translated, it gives CASSFLGSSGNTIYF.